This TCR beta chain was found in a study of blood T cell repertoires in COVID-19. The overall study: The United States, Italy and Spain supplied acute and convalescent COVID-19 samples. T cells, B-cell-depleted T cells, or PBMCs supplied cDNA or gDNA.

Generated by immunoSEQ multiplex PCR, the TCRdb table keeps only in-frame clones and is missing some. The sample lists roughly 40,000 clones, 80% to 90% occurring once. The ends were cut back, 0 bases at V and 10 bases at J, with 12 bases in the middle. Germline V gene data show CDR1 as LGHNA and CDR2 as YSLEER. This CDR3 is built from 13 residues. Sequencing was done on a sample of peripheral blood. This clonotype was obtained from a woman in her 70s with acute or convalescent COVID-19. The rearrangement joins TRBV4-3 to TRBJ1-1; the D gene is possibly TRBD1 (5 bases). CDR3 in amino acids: CASSQDPGFRAFF. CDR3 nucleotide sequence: TGCGCCAGCAGCCAAGATCCAGGGTTTCGAGCTTTCTTT.